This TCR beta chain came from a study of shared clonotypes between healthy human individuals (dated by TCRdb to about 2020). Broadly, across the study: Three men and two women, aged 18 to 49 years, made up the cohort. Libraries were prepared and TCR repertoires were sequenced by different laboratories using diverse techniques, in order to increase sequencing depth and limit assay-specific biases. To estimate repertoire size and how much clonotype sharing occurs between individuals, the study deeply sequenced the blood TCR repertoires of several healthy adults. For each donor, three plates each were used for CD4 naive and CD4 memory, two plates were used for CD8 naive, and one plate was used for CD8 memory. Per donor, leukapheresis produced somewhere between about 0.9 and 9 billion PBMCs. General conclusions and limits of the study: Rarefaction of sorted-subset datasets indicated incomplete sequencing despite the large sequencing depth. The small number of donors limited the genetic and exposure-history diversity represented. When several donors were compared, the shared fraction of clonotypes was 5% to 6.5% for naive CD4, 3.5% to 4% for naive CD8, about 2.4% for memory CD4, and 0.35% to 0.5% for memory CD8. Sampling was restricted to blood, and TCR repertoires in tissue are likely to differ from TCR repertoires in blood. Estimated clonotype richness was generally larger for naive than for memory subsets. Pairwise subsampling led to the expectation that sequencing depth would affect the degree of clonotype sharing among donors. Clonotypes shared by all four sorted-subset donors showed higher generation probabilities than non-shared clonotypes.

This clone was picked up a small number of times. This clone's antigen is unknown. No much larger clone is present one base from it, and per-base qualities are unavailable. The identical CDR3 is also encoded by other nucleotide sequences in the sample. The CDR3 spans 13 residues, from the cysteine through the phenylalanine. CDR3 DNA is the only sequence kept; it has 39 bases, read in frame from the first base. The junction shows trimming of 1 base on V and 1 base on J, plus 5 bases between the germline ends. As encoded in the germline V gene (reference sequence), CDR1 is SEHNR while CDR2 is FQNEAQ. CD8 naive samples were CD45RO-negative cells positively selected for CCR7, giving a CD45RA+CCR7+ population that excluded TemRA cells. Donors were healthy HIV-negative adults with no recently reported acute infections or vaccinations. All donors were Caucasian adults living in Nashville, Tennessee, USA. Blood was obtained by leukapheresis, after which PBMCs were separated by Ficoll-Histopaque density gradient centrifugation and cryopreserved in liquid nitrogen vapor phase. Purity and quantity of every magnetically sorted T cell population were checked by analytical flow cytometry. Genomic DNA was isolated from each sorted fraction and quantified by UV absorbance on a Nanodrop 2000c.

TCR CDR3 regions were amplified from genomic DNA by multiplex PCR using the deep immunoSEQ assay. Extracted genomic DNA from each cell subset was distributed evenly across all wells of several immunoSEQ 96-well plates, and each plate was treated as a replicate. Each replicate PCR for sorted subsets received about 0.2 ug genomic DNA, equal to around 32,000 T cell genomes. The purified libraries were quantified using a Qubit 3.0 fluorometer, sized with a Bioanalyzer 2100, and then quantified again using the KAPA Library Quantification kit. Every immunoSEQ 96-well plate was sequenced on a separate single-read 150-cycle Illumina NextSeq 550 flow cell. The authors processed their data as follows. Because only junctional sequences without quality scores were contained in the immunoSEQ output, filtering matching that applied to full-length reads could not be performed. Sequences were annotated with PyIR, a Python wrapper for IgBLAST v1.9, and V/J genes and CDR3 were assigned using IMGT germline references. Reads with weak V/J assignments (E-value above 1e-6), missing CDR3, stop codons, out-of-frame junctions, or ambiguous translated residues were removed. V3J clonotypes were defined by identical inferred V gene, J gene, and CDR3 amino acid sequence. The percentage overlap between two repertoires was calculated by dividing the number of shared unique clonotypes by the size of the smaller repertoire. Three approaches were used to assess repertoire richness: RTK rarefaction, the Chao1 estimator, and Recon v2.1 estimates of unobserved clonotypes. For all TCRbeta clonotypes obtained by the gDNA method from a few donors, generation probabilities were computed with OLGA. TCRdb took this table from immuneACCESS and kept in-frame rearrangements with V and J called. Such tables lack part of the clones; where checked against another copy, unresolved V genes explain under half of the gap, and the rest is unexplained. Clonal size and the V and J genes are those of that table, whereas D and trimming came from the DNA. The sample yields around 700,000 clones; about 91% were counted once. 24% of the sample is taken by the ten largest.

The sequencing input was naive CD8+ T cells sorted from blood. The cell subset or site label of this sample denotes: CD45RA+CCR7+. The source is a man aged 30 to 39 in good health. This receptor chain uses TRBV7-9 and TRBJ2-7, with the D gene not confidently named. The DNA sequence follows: TGTGCCAGCAGCTTAGGGGCTTCCTACGAGCAGTACTTC. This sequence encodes CASSLGASYEQYF.